One sample yielded the 21 T cell receptor beta chains listed below, sequenced in a study of blood T cell repertoires in COVID-19. Libraries were prepared by immunoSEQ multiplex PCR; TCRdb keeps only in-frame clonotypes and omits some of them. The data contain under 450,000 clones, 83% of them singletons. The sample was PBMCs or T cells enriched from blood (not recorded which). The receptors were sampled from a woman in her forties or fifties who had recovered from COVID-19.

The chain uses TRBV30 and TRBJ2-5, with D perhaps TRBD1 (5 bases). Trimming pared 1 base from V and 0 bases from J, leaving 9 bases between. Germline CDR1 reads GTSNPN; CDR2 reads SVGIG (reference sequence). The length of the CDR3 is 14 residues. CDR3 bases: TGTGCCTGGAGTGACCCAGGGAACCAAGAGACCCAGTACTTC. Encoded protein: CAWSDPGNQETQYF.

The chain is built from TRBV3-1 (or the pseudogene TRBV3-2) and TRBJ2-1; maybe TRBD2 (5 bases). V shed 1 base and J shed 12 bases, with 7 bases lying between them. Germline values: CDR1 LGHDT, CDR2 YNNKEL (reference sequence). CDR3 length equals 11 residues. CDR3 sequence (DNA): TGTGCCAGCAGCCAAGCTCTAGCGCAGTTCTTC. It translates to CASSQALAQFF.

The V gene is TRBV6-5, the J gene TRBJ2-2, with 8 bases matching TRBD1. Losses at the gene ends were 6 bases for V and 6 bases for J; bases not matched to a gene: 0. The CDR3 extends over 12 amino acids. Germline V gene lookup returns CDR1 MNHEY and CDR2 SVGAGI. CDR3 in DNA: TGTGCCAGCAGACAGGGGGCCGGGGAGCTGTTTTTT. This sequence encodes CASRQGAGELFF.

This clone was observed at least ten times. The chain couples TRBV11-2 to TRBJ1-3, with 7 bases aligning to TRBD1. V shed 5 bases and J 0 bases; nucleotides not matched to a gene: 16. Germline CDR1 SGHAT, CDR2 FQNNGV. There are 19 residues in the CDR3. The DNA for the CDR3 is TGTGCCAGCAGCGTAGTAACCGGGGCAGGGGGGCCCTCTGGAAACACCATATATTTT. This translates into CASSVVTGAGGPSGNTIYF. The variable domain in full, completed from reference TRBV11-2 and TRBJ1-3, reads EAGVAQSPRYKIIEKRQSVAFWCNPISGHATLYWYQQILGQGPKLLIQFQNNGVVDDSQLPKDRFSAERLKGVDSTLKIQPAKLEDSAVYLCASSVVTGAGGPSGNTIYFGEGSWLTVV.

The count of this clone is one. This sequence joins TRBV27 and TRBJ1-1; D is undetermined. CDR3 length: 16 amino acids. V dropped 6 bases and J dropped 0 bases, with 17 bases sitting between them. CDR1 is MNHEY and CDR2 is SMNVEV in the germline V gene (reference sequence). Here the CDR3 DNA reads TGTGCCAGCAGCCTAACGAGGAACGCTTTGAACACTGAAGCTTTCTTT. It encodes CASSLTRNALNTEAFF.

This sequence joins TRBV4-3 and TRBJ1-5, with D hard to call. CDR1 and CDR2 (germline): LGHNA, YSLEER. Trimming removed 0 bases from V and 5 bases from J, with 11 bases in between. The CDR3 has 15 amino acids. The CDR3 reads CASSQDLRGDQPQHF. As DNA, the CDR3 is TGCGCCAGCAGCCAAGATCTGAGAGGCGATCAGCCCCAGCATTTT.

The CDR3 loop reads CASGGGPWPGNTIYF. CDR3 nucleotide sequence: TGTGCCAGCGGGGGGGGACCCTGGCCTGGAAACACCATATATTTT. The chain combines TRBV7-2 with TRBJ1-3; D possibly corresponds to TRBD1 (5 bases). V lost 8 bases and J lost 2, with 16 bases in between. The CDR3 is made up of 15 amino acids. Germline V CDR1 and CDR2: SGHTA, FQGNSA. The variable domain in full, completed from reference TRBV7-2 and TRBJ1-3, reads GAGVSQSPSNKVTEKGKDVELRCDPISGHTALYWYRQSLGQGLEFLIYFQGNSAPDKSGLPSDRFSAERTGGSVSTLTIQRTQQEDSAVYLCASGGGPWPGNTIYFGEGSWLTVV.

The chain uses TRBV30 and TRBJ1-2; the D gene is possibly TRBD1 (5 bases). Germline V CDR1 and CDR2: GTSNPN, SVGIG (reference sequence). The CDR3 has 15 residues. The V end was cut by 5 bases, the J end by 2 bases, with 18 bases between. CDR3 bases: TGTGCCTGGGGGACTTTCGGAGCCCCGAACTATGGCTACACCTTC. Protein: CAWGTFGAPNYGYTF.

V is TRBV19 and J is TRBJ2-3; D might be TRBD1 (6 bases). Germline CDR1 is LNHDA and CDR2 is SQIVND (reference sequence). Trimming stripped 4 bases from V and 6 bases from J, with 11 bases between. The CDR3 has 13 amino acids. The CDR3 region is CASSNRVKDTQYF. CDR3 DNA: TGTGCCAGTAGTAACAGGGTAAAGGATACGCAGTATTTT.

The chain combines TRBV27 with TRBJ2-5; the match to TRBD1 covers 10 bases. The V gene's germline CDR1 is MNHEY and CDR2 SMNVEV (reference sequence). This CDR3 spans 15 amino acids. V lost 6 bases and J lost 5; bases outside the gene matches: 9. The chain's CDR3 is CASSGPGQGRETQYF. Here the CDR3 DNA reads TGTGCCAGCAGCGGTCCGGGACAGGGGCGCGAGACCCAGTACTTC.

This clone was seen just once. The V and J genes are TRBV2 and TRBJ1-3; tentatively, D is TRBD1 (5 bases). Trimming removed 6 bases from V and 0 bases from J, with 6 bases in between. Looked up from germline, CDR1 is SNHLY and CDR2 is FYNNEI. The CDR3 loop spans 13 amino acids. The CDR3 is CASRQGSGNTIYF. DNA for the CDR3: TGTGCCAGCAGGCAGGGCTCTGGAAACACCATATATTTT.

The rearrangement joins TRBV5-6 to TRBJ2-1; 7 positions agree with TRBD2. The germline V gene has CDR1 SGHDT and CDR2 YYEEEE. The CDR3 is 14 amino acids. Trimming at V came to 4 bases and at J to 12 bases, leaving 13 bases not matched to a gene. The CDR3 DNA sequence: TGTGCCAGCAGCCCCGCCGGTCGGGGGAGGGTGCAGTTCTTC. Protein sequence: CASSPAGRGRVQFF.

The chain is built from TRBV25-1 and TRBJ1-6; D remains ambiguous. The V gene's germline CDR1 is MGHDK and CDR2 SYGVNS. CDR3 length: 13 residues. Trimming took 1 base from V and 10 from J, leaving 8 bases between them. The chain's CDR3 is CASSELYGSPLHF. The CDR3 nucleotides are TGTGCCAGCAGTGAATTATATGGCTCACCCCTCCACTTT.

The J gene is TRBJ2-7, the V gene TRBV7-8; TRBD2 aligns across 7 bases. V dropped 6 bases and J dropped 1; count of bases not matched to a gene: 6. Germline CDR1 is SGHVS and CDR2 is FQNEAQ. The CDR3 contains 14 residues. CDR3 in DNA: TGTGCCAGCAGTGCTAGCGGCCTTTCCTACGAGCAGTACTTC. It encodes CASSASGLSYEQYF.

The chain joins TRBV7-2 to TRBJ1-5; tentative D call: TRBD1 (5 bases). This CDR3 has 15 amino acids. Germline V gene data show CDR1 as SGHTA and CDR2 as FQGNSA. Trimming shortened V by 0 bases and J by 1 base, and 7 bases separated the two germline ends. Written as DNA, the CDR3 is TGTGCCAGCAGCTTAGCGGGGCGCAGCAATCAGCCCCAGCATTTT. Protein sequence: CASSLAGRSNQPQHF.

The chain combines TRBV30 with TRBJ2-1; 9 positions agree with TRBD2. There are 14 residues in the CDR3. The trim removed 0 bases at V and 15 bases at J, leaving 12 bases unmatched. Germline V lookup: CDR1 GTSNPN, CDR2 SVGIG (reference sequence). The chain's CDR3 is CAWSVPKLREGTFF. CDR3 in DNA: TGTGCCTGGAGTGTCCCGAAGTTGCGGGAGGGAACGTTCTTC.

The V and J genes are TRBV19 and TRBJ2-5; TRBD1 agrees at 9 bases. Germline values: CDR1 LNHDA, CDR2 SQIVND (reference sequence). The CDR3 is 15 amino acids. The V gene end was trimmed by 8 bases and the J gene end by 5 bases; junction bases not matched to a gene: 12. CDR3 region: CASSPQGARFETQYF. The CDR3 DNA sequence: TGTGCCAGTTCTCCACAGGGGGCCAGATTCGAGACCCAGTACTTC. Drawing the rest from reference TRBV19 and TRBJ2-5, the complete variable domain is DGGITQSPKYLFRKEGQNVTLSCEQNLNHDAMYWYRQDPGQGLRLIYYSQIVNDFQKGDIAEGYSVSREKKESFPLTVTSAQKNPTAFYLCASSPQGARFETQYFGPGTRLLVL.

V gene TRBV7-9 combines with J gene TRBJ1-1, with unresolved D. This CDR3 comprises 14 residues. V was trimmed by 5 bases and J by 5 bases, leaving 15 bases between them. Germline V gene data show CDR1 as SEHNR and CDR2 as FQNEAQ (reference sequence). This CDR3 reads CASSPGIVVTEAFF. The DNA for the CDR3 is TGTGCCAGCAGCCCCGGTATCGTAGTGACTGAAGCTTTCTTT.

This sequence joins TRBV30 and TRBJ2-7, with TRBD2 matching over 11 bases. Germline assignment: CDR1 GTSNPN and CDR2 SVGIG (reference sequence). This CDR3 region has 14 residues. V was pared by 2 bases and J by 2 bases, with 2 bases of the junction left unmatched. DNA of the CDR3: TGTGCCTGGAGTCTGGGACTAGCGGCCTACGAGCAGTACTTC. Translating it yields CAWSLGLAAYEQYF.

On this clone itself: This specimen includes other DNA sequences encoding the same CDR3. The chain has TRBV7-9 and TRBJ1-2, with 7 bases lining up with TRBD1. Germline CDR1 reads SEHNR; CDR2 reads FQNEAQ (reference sequence). Trimming took 1 base from V and 6 from J; bases not matched to a gene: 5. CDR3 length: 14 amino acids. CDR3 sequence: CASSLVRTGDGYTF. In DNA, the CDR3 is TGTGCCAGCAGCTTAGTAAGGACAGGCGATGGCTACACCTTC.

The chain is built from TRBV15 and TRBJ2-7; D ambiguous. Germline CDR1 is LNHNV and CDR2 is YYDKDF (reference sequence). This CDR3 spans 11 amino acids. Trimming removed 8 bases at V and 3 bases at J, with 8 bases between. The CDR3 region has the DNA TGTGCCACCGGCACCAGCTACGAGCAGTACTTC. This gives the protein CATGTSYEQYF.